A single sample gave rise to the 5 T cell receptor beta chains below, sequenced in a study of patients and donors after allogeneic stem cell transplantation. MiXCR, applied by TCRdb to the RT-PCR reads, yields one record per CDR3 protein. The table includes approximately 210,000 distinct CDR3 sequences, roughly two fifths detected once. Sequencing input: blood, either unsorted or a sorted T cell fraction (not recorded which). The receptor set was obtained from a human donor who was either an allogeneic HSCT recipient or a stem cell or donor lymphocyte infusion donor (not recorded which). It is not recorded whose cells these are; they may come from a transplant donor.

J is TRBJ2-1 and V is TRBV15; 7 bases match TRBD2. Per the germline V gene, CDR1 is LNHNV and CDR2 is YYDKDF (reference sequence). The CDR3 extends over 17 amino acids. The V and J ends lost 0 bases and 3 bases, in that order; junction bases with no gene match: 8. The CDR3 reads CATSRERETSFYNEQFF. In nucleotides, the CDR3 is TGTGCCACCAGCAGAGAGAGGGAGACTAGCTTCTACAATGAGCAGTTCTTC.

The gene calls are TRBV11-1 and TRBJ1-6; TRBD1 is a possible D gene (5 bases). Deletions cut 5 bases from V and 8 bases from J, with 13 bases between. The CDR3 runs 14 residues. Germline CDR1 is SGHAT and CDR2 is FQDESV (reference sequence). The CDR3 reads CASSAQPQDSPLHF. In DNA form, the CDR3 reads TGTGCCAGCAGCGCACAACCACAGGATTCACCCCTCCACTTT.

The CDR3 sequence: CASSPREATDTQYF. In nucleotides, the CDR3 is TGTGCCAGCAGCCCAAGGGAAGCCACAGATACGCAGTATTTT. The rearrangement joins TRBV6-5 to TRBJ2-3; D is unclear. Trimming took off 6 bases at V and 2 bases at J, with 12 bases between the two ends. Germline CDR1 and CDR2: MNHEY and SVGAGI. The CDR3 is 14 residues long.

The chain's CDR3 is CASSQSSSTDTQYF. The CDR3 nucleotides are TGCGCCAGCAGCCAAAGCTCAAGCACAGATACGCAGTATTTT. The genes are TRBV4-3 and TRBJ2-3; D is uncertain. The CDR3 covers 14 residues. The germline V and J ends were trimmed by 2 bases and 0 bases, with 6 bases remaining between them. Germline V gene sequence: CDR1 LGHNA, CDR2 YSLEER.

The rearrangement uses TRBV7-9 and TRBJ1-2; tentative D call: TRBD1 (5 bases). Germline CDR1 reads SEHNR; CDR2 reads FQNEAQ (reference sequence). The CDR3 consists of 14 residues. V was trimmed by 0 bases and J by 6 bases, leaving 11 bases between them. The DNA for the CDR3 is TGTGCCAGCAGCTTAGCGCTCGGGACGGATGGCTACACCTTC. Protein: CASSLALGTDGYTF.